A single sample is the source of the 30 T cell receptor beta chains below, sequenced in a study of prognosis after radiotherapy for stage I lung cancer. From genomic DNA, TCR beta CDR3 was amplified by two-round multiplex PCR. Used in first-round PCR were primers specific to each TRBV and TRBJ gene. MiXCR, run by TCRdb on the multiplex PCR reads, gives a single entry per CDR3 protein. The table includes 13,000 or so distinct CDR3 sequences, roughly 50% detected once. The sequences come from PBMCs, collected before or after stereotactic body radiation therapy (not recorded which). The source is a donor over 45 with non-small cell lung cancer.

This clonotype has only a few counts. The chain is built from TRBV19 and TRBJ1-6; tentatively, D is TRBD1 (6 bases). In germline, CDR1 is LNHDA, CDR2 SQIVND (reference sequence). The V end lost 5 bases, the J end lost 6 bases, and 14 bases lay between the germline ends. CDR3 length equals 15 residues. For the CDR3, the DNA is TGTGCCAGTAGTTCTTCAGGGGCGGGTAATTCACCCCTCCACTTT. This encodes CASSSSGAGNSPLHF.

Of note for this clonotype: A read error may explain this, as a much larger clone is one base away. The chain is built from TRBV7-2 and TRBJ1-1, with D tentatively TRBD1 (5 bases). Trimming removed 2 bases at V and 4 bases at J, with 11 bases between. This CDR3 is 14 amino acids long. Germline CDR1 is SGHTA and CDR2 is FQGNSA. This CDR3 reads CASSLSVQVTEAFF. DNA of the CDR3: TGTGCCAGCAGCTTATCGGTACAGGTCACTGAAGCTTTCTTT. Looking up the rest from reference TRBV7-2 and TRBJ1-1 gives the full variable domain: GAGVSQSPSNKVTEKGKDVELRCDPISGHTALYWYRQSLGQGLEFLIYFQGNSAPDKSGLPSDRFSAERTGGSVSTLTIQRTQQEDSAVYLCASSLSVQVTEAFFGQGTRLTVV.

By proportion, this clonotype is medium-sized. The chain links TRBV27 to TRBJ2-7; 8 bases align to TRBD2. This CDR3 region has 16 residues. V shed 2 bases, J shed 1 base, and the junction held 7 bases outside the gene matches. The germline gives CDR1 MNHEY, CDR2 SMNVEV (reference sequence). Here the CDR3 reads CASSLMASGSSYEQYF. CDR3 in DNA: TGTGCCAGCAGTTTAATGGCAAGCGGGAGTTCCTACGAGCAGTACTTC.

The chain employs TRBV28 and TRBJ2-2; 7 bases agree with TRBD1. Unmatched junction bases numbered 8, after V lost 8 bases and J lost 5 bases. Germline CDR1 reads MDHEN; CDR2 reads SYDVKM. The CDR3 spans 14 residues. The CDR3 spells CASGGQTGTGELFF. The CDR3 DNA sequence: TGTGCCAGCGGGGGACAGACGGGTACCGGGGAGCTGTTTTTT.

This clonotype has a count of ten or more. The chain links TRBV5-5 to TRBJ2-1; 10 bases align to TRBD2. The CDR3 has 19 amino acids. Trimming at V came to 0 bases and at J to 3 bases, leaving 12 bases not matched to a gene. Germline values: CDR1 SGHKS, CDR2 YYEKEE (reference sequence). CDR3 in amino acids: CASSLEWGTSVPSYNEQFF. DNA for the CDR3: TGTGCCAGCAGCTTGGAGTGGGGGACTAGCGTTCCCAGCTACAATGAGCAGTTCTTC.

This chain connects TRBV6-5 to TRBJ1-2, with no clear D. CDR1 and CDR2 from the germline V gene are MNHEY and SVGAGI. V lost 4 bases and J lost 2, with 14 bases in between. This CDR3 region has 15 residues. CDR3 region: CASSSLAAWNYGYTF. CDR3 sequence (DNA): TGTGCCAGCAGTTCATTGGCAGCCTGGAACTATGGCTACACCTTC.

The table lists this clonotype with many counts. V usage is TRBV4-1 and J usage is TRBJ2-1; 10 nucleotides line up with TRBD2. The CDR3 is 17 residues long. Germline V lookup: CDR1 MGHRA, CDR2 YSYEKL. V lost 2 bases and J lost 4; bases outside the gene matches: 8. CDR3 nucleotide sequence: TGCGCCAGCAGCCAATCGATACTAGCGGGACCTTACAATGAGCAGTTCTTC. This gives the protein CASSQSILAGPYNEQFF.

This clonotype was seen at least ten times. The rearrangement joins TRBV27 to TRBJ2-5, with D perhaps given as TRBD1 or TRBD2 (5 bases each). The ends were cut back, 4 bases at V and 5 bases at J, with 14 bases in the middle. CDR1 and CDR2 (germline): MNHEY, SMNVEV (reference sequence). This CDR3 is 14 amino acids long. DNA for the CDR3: TGTGCCAGCAGTTCGTCCGGGACCCGTGAGACCCAGTACTTC. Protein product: CASSSSGTRETQYF.

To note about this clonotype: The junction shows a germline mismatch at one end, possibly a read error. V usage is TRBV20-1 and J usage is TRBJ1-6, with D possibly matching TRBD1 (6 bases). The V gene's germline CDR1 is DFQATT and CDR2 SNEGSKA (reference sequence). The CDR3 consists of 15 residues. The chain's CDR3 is CSAREGVPGGSPLHF. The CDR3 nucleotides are TGCAGTGCTCGAGAGGGGGTTCCCGGGGGTTCACCCCTCCACTTT.

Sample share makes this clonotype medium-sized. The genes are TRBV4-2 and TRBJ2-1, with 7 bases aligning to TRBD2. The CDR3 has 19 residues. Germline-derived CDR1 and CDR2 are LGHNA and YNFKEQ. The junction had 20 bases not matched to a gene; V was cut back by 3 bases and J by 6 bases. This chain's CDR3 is CASSHPPSHRGGPLNEQFF. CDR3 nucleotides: TGTGCCAGCAGCCATCCCCCCTCCCACCGGGGAGGGCCGCTCAATGAGCAGTTCTTC.

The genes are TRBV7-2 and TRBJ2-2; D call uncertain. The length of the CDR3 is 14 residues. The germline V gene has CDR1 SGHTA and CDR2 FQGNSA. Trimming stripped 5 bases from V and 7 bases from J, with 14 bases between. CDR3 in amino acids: CASSALNVIGELFF. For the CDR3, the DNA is TGTGCCAGCAGCGCTCTCAATGTCATCGGGGAGCTGTTTTTT.

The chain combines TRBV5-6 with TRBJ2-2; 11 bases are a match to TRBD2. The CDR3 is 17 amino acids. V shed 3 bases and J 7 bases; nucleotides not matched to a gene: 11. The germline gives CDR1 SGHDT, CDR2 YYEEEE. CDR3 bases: TGTGCCAGCAGCTCCGGACTAGCGGGCGGGGTAGTCGGGGAGCTGTTTTTT. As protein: CASSSGLAGGVVGELFF.

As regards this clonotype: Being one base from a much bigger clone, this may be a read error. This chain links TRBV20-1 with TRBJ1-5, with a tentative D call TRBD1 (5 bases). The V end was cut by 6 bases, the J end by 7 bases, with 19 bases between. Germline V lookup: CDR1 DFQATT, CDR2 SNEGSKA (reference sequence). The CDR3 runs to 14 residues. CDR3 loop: CSAILGGVGQPQHF. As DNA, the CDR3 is TGCAGTGCCATCCTGGGGGGGGTCGGGCAGCCCCAGCATTTT.

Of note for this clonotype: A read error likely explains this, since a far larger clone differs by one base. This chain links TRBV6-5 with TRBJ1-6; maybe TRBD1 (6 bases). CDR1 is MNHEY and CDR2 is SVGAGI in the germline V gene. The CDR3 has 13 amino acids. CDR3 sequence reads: CSSGWDINSPLHF. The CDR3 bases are TGTTCCAGCGGGTGGGACATAAATTCACCCCTCCACTTT.

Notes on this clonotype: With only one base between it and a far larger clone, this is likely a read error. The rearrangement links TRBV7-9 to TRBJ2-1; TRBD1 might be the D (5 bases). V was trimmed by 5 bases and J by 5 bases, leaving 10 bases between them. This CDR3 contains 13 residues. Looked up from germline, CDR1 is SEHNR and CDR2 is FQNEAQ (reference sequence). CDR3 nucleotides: TGTGCCAGCAGCAGGGGAATACACAATGAGCAGTTCTTC. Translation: CASSRGIHNEQFF.

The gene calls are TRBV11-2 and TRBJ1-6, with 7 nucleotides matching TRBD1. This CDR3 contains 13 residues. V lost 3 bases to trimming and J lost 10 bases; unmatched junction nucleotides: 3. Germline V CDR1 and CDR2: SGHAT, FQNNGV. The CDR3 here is CASSFTGDSPLHF. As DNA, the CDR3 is TGTGCCAGCAGCTTCACAGGGGACTCACCCCTCCACTTT.

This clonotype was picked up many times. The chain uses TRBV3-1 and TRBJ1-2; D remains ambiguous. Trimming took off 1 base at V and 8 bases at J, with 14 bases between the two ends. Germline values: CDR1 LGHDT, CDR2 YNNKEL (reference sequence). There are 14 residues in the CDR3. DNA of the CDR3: TGTGCCAGCAGCCAAGGCCGGGGTTCGGGAGGCTACACCTTC. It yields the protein CASSQGRGSGGYTF.

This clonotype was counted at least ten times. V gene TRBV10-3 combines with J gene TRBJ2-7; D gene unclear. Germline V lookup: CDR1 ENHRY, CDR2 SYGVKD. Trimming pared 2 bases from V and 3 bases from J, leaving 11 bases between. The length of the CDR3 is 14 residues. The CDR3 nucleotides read TGTGCCATCAGTGAGCCCCTTTTATACTACGAGCAGTACTTC. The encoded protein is CAISEPLLYYEQYF.

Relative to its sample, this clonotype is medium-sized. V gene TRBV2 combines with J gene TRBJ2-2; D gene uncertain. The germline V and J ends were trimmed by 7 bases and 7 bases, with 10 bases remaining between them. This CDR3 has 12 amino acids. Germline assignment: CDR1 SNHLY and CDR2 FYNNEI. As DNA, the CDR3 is TGTGCCAGCAAGGCCGAATACGGGGAGCTGTTTTTT. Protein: CASKAEYGELFF.

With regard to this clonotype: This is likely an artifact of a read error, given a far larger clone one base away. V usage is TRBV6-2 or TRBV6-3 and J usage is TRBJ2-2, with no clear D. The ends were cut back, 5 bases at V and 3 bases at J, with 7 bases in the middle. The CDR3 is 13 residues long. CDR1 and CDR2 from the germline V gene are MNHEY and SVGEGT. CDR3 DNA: TGTGCCAGCAGTGAAGTGGACACCGGGGAGCTGTTTTTT. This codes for CASSEVDTGELFF.

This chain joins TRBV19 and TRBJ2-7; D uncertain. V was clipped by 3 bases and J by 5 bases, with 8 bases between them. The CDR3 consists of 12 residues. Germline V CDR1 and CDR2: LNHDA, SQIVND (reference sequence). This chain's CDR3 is CASSMSGHEQYF. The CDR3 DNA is TGTGCCAGTAGTATGTCTGGCCACGAGCAGTACTTC.

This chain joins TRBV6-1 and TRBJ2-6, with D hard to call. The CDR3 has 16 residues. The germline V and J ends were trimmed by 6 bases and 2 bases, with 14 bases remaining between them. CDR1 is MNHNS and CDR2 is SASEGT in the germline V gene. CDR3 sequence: CASSLVRGAGANVLTF. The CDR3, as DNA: TGTGCCAGCAGCTTAGTTCGCGGAGCTGGGGCCAACGTCCTGACTTTC.

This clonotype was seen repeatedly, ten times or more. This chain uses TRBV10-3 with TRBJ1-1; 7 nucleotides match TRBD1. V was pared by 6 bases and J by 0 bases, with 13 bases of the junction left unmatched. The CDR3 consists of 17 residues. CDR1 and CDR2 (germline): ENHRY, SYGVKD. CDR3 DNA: TGTGCCATCAGCCCCGGACAGGCGGAGGGAGTGAACACTGAAGCTTTCTTT. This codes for CAISPGQAEGVNTEAFF.

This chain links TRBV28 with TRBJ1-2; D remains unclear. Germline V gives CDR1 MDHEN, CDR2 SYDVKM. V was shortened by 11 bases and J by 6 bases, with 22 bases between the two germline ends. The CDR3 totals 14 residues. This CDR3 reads CAGMDARVINGYTF. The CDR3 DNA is TGTGCCGGCATGGATGCCCGGGTCATTAATGGCTACACCTTC.

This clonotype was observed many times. The chain's CDR3 is CSVVGLANYNEQFF. CDR3 coding DNA: TGCAGCGTTGTCGGTCTAGCGAACTACAATGAGCAGTTCTTC. The chain has TRBV29-1 and TRBJ2-1; TRBD2 might be the D (6 bases). CDR1 is SQVTM, CDR2 ANQGSEA, per germline. The CDR3 consists of 14 residues. V was pared by 4 bases and J by 3 bases, with 13 bases between.

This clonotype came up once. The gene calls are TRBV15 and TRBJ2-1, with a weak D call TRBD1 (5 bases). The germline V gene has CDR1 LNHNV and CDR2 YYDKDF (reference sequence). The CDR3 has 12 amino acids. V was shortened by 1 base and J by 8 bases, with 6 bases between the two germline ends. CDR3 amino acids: CATSRGGDEQFF. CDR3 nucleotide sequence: TGTGCCACCAGCAGAGGGGGCGATGAGCAGTTCTTC.

The CDR3 region is CASSSLAGVENEQFF. CDR3 nucleotides: TGTGCCAGCAGCTCCCTAGCGGGAGTAGAAAATGAGCAGTTCTTC. The V call is TRBV7-3, the J call TRBJ2-1; 10 nucleotides agree with TRBD2. The trim removed 4 bases at V and 7 bases at J, leaving 7 bases unmatched. CDR1 and CDR2 (germline): SGHTA, FQGTGA. This CDR3 contains 15 residues.

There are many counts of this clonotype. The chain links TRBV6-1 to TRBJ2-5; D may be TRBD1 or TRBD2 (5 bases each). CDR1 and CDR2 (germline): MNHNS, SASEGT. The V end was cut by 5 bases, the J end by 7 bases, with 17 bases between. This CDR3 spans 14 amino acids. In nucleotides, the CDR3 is TGTGCCAGCAGTACCGGGACCGCGTTTGGGACCCAGTACTTC. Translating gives CASSTGTAFGTQYF.

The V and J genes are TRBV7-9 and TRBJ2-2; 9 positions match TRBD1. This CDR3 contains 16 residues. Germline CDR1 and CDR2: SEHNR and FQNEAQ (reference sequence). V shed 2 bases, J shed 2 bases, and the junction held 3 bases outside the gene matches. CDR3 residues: CASSLTGQGNTGELFF. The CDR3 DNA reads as TGTGCCAGCAGCTTAACGGGACAGGGTAACACCGGGGAGCTGTTTTTT.

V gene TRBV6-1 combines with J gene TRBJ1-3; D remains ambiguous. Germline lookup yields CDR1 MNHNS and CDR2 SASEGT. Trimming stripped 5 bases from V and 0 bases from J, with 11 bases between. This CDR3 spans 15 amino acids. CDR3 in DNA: TGTGCCAGCAGTCCCCGTAGGTTCTCTGGAAACACCATATATTTT. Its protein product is CASSPRRFSGNTIYF.